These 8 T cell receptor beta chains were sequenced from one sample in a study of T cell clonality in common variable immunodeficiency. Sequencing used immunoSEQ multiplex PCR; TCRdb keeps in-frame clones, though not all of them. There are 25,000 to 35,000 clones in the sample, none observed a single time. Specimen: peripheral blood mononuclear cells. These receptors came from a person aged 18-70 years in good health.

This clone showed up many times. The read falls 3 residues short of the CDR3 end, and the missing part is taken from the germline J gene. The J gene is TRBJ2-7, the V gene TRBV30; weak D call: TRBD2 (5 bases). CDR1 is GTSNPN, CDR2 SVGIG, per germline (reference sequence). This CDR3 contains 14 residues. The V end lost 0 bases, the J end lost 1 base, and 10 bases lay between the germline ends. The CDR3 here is CAWSVSAGSYEQYF. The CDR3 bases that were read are TGTGCCTGGAGTGTATCCGCGGGTTCCTACGAG.

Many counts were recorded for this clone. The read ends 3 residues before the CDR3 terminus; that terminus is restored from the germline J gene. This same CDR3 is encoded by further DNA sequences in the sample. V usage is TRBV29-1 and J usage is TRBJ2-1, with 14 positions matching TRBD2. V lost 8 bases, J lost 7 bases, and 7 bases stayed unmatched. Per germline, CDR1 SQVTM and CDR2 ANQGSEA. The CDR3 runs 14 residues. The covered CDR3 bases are TGCAGCTCTACCGGGACTAGCGGGAGAAATGAG. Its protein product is CSSTGTSGRNE. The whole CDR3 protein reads CSSTGTSGRNEQFF.

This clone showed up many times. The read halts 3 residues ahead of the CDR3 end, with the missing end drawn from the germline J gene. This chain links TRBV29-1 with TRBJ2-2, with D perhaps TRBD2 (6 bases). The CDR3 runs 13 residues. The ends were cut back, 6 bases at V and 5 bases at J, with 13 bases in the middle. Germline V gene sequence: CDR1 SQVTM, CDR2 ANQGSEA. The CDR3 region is CSVGGLRTGELFF. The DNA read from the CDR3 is TGCAGCGTCGGAGGGCTACGGACCGGGGAG.

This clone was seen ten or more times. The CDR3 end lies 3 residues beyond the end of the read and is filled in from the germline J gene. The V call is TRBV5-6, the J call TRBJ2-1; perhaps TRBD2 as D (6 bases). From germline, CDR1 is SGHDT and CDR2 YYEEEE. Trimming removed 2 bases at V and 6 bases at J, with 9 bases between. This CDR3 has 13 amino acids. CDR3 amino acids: CASSFQGGNEQFF. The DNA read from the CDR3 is TGTGCCAGCAGCTTCCAGGGAGGCAATGAG. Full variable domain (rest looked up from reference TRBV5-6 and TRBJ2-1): DAGVTQSPTHLIKTRGQQVTLRCSPKSGHDTVSWYQQALGQGPQFIFQYYEEEERQRGNFPDRFSGHQFPNYSSELNVNALLLGDSALYLCASSFQGGNEQFFGPGTRLTVL.

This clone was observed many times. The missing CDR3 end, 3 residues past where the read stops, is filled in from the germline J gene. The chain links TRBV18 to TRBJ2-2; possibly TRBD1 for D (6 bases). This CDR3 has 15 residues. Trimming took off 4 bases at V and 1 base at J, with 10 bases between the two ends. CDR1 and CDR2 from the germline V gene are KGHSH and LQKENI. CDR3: CASSQRQENTGELFF. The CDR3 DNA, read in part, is TGTGCCAGCTCACAGCGACAGGAGAACACCGGGGAG.

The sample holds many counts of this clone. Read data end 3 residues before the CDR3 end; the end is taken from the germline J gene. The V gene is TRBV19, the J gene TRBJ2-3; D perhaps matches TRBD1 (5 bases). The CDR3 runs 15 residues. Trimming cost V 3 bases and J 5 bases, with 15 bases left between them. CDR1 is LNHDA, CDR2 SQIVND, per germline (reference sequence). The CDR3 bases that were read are TGTGCCAGTAGTATTAGTCGCGACAGTGGAGATACG. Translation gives CASSISRDSGDT. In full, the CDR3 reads CASSISRDSGDTQYF.

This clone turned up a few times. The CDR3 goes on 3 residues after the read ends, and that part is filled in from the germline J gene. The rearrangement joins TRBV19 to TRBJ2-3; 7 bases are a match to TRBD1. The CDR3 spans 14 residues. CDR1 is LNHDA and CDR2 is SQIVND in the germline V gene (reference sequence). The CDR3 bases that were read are TGTGCCACCAATGACAGGGCTAGCAATCAGCCG. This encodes CATNDRASNQP. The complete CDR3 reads CATNDRASNQPQYF.

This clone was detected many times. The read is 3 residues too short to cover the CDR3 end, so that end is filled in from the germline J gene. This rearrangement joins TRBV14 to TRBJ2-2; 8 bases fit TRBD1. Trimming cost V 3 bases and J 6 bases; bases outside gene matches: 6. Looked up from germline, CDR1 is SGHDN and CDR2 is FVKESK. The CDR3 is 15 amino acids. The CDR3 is CASSQIGQGPGELFF. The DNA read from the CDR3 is TGTGCCAGCAGCCAGATCGGACAGGGCCCCGGGGAG.